This T cell receptor beta chain was sequenced in a study of quantifying T cell responses using KT2 cells. Whole-study context: TCR alpha and beta constant-region primers primed reverse transcription of RNA.

The cDNA 3' end received a ligated oligonucleotide with a UMI. The first PCR ran 4 to 5 cycles with an equimolar RC1.1 and RC1.2 beta primer mix. TCRdb reprocessed the UMI-ligation and nested PCR reads via MiXCR and lists one record per CDR3 protein. The sample has 25,000 to 35,000 distinct CDR3 sequences, less than 7.5% seen once; the top ten hold more than 15%. The source is a human donor. Sequencing was performed on PBMCs spiked with cells of the T cell clone KT2.

The CDR3 bases are TGTGCCAGCAGCTTAGCAGGGGCCAATGAGCAGTTCTTC. It translates to CASSLAGANEQFF. This chain joins TRBV7-3 and TRBJ2-1, with D possibly being TRBD1 (6 bases). This CDR3 is 13 amino acids long. V was clipped by 2 bases and J by 6 bases, with 8 bases between them. Looked up from germline, CDR1 is SGHTA and CDR2 is FQGTGA.